The text below deals with one T cell receptor (beta chain). As yet, its antigen is unknown. This specimen belongs to a study of Graves' ophthalmopathy and Graves' hyperthyroidism. For repertoire sequencing, the TCR beta CDR3 regions were amplified from RNA transcripts. After a first-round RT-PCR with HTBI primers, a second-round multiplex PCR was run. TCRdb re-called the multiplex PCR reads through MiXCR, storing one row per CDR3 protein. The sample lists 740,000 or so distinct CDR3 sequences; 35% to 50% were seen once. Points from the study as a whole: The model flagged ophthalmopathy progression at 55% to 71% sensitivity and around 72% specificity.

Sampling around 9.8 ml of fresh peripheral blood provided the PBMCs. The CDR3 is 13 residues long. Trimming took 3 bases from V and 2 from J, leaving 8 bases between them. Germline values: CDR1 LNHDA, CDR2 SQIVND (reference sequence). The sequence derives from an adult man with Graves' ophthalmopathy. The chain uses TRBV19 and TRBJ2-7; the D is unclear. The specimen sequenced was peripheral blood. The CDR3 nucleotides read TGTGCCAGTAGTATTGGTCTGACCTACGAGCAGTACTTC. Protein: CASSIGLTYEQYF.